The clone carrying this TCR beta chain was observed a few times. The target antigen is unknown. Each donor provided about 5 to 8.5 ml of heparinized whole blood. The data were taken from a study of T cell clonality in common variable immunodeficiency. Points from the study as a whole: In common variable immunodeficiency, TCR beta chains reportedly carried fewer deletions and N-nucleotide insertions.

Repertoires were generated with immunoSEQ multiplex PCR, while TCRdb's copy carries only in-frame clones and drops some. There are approximately 20,000 clones in the sample, none observed a single time. This TCR derives from a human donor with common variable immunodeficiency. Sequencing was carried out using peripheral blood mononuclear cells.

The covered CDR3 bases are TGTGCCAGCAGCTTAGAGGTCGCTTTATACGAG. Its translation is CASSLEVALYE. The CDR3, in full, reads CASSLEVALYEQYF. The genes are TRBV7-2 and TRBJ2-7; no firm D call. The read finishes 3 residues shy of the CDR3 end, and the germline J gene is used to complete it. CDR1 is SGHTA, CDR2 FQGNSA, per germline. The V end lost 1 base, the J end lost 4 bases, and 11 bases lay between the germline ends. The CDR3 sequence is 14 residues long.